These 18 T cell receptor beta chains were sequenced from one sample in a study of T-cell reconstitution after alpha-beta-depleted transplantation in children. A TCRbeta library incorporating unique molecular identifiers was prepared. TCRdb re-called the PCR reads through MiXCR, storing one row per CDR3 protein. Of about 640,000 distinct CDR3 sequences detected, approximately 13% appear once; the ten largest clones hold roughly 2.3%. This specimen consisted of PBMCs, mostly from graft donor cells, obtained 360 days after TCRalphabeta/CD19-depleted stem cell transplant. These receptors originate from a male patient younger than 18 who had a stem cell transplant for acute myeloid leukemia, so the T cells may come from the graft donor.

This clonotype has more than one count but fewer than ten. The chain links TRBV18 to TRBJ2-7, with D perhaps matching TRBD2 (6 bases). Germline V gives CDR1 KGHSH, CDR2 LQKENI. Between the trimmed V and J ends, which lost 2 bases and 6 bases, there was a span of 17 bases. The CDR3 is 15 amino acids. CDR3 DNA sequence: TGTGCCAGCTCACCATGGACTACCGGGATCGGCGAGCAGTACTTC. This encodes CASSPWTTGIGEQYF.

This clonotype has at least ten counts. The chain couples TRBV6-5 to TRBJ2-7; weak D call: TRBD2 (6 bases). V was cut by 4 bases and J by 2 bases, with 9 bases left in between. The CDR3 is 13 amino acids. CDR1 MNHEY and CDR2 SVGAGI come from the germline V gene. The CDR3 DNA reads TGTGCCAGCAGTTCGGGACTCCCCTACGAGCAGTACTTC. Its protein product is CASSSGLPYEQYF.

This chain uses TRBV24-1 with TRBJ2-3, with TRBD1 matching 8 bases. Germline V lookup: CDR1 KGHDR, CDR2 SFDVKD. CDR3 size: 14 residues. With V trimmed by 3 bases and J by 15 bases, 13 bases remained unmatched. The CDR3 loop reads CATSDPQGAWGSYF. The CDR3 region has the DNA TGTGCCACCAGTGATCCGCAGGGGGCCTGGGGGTCATATTTT.

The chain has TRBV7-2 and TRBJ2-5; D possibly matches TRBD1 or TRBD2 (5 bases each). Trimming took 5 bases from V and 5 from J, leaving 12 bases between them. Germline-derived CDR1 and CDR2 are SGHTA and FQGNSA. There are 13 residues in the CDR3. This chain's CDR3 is CASSPGPDETQYF. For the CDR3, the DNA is TGTGCCAGCAGCCCGGGACCAGATGAGACCCAGTACTTC.

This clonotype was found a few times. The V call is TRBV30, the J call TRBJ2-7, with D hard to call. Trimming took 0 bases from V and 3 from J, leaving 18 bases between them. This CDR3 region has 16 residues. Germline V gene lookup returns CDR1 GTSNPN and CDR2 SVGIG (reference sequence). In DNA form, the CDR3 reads TGTGCCTGGAGTGTATGGGCGGCAGGCATTATCTACGAGCAGTACTTC. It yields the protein CAWSVWAAGIIYEQYF.

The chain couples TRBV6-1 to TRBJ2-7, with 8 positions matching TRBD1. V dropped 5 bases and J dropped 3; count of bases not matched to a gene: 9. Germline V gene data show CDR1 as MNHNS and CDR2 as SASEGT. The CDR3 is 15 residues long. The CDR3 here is CASSPPGQVNYEQYF. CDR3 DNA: TGTGCCAGCAGTCCCCCGGGACAGGTGAACTACGAGCAGTACTTC.

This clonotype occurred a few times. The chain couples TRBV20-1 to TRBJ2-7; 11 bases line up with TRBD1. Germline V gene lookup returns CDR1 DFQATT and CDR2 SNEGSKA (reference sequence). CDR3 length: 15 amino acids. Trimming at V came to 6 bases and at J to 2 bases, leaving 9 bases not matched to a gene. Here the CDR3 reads CSAGRPGQGAYEQYF. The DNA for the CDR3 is TGCAGTGCCGGAAGGCCGGGACAGGGGGCCTACGAGCAGTACTTC.

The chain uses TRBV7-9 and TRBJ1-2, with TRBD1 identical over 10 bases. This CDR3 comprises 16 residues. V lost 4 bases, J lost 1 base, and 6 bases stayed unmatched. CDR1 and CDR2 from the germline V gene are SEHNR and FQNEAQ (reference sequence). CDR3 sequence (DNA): TGTGCCAGCAGCTCGGGACAGGGGTACTTTAACTATGGCTACACCTTC. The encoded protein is CASSSGQGYFNYGYTF.

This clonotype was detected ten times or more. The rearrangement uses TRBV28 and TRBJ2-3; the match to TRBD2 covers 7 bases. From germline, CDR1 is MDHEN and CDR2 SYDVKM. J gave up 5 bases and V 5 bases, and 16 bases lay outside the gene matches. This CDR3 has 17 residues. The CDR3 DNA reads TGTGCCAGCAGTCTCCGGGACTACCTTACCGGCGTAGATACGCAGTATTTT. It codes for CASSLRDYLTGVDTQYF.

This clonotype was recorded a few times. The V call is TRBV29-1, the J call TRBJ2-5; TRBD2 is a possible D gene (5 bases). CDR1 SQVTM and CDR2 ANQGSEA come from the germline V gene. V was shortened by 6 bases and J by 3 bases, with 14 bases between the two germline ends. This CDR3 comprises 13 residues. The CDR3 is CSVPSGNKETQYF. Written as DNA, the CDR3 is TGCAGCGTGCCCAGCGGCAACAAAGAGACCCAGTACTTC.

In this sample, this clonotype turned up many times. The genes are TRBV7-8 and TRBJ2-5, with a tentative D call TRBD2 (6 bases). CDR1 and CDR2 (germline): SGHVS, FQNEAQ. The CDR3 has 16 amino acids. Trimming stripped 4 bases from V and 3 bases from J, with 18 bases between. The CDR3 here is CASSSAGTLYKETQYF. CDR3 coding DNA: TGTGCCAGCAGCTCGGCCGGGACTTTATATAAAGAGACCCAGTACTTC.

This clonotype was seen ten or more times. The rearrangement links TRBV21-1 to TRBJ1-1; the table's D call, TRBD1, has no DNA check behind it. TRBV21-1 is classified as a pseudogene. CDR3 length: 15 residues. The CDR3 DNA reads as TGTGCCAGCAGCAGTGGACAGGGGTCGAACACTGAAGCTTTCTTT. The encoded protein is CASSSGQGSNTEAFF.

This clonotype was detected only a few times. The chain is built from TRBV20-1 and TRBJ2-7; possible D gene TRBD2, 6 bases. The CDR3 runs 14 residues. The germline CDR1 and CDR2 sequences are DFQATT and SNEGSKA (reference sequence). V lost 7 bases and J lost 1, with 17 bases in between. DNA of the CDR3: TGCAGTGTATCGGGACTCCAGATTTCCTACGAGCAGTACTTC. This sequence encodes CSVSGLQISYEQYF.

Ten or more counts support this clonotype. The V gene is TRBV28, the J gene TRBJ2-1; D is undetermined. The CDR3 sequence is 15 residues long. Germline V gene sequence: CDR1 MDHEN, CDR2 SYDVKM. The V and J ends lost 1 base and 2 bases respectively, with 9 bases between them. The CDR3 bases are TGTGCCAGCAGTTTATTTCCTTATGCCTACAATGAGCAGTTCTTC. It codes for CASSLFPYAYNEQFF.

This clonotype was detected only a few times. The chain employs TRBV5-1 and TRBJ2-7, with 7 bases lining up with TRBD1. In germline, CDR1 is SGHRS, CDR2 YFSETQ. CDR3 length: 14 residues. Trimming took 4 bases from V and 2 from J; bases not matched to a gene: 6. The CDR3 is CASSPGTVTYEQYF. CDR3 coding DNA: TGCGCCAGCAGCCCCGGGACAGTAACCTACGAGCAGTACTTC.

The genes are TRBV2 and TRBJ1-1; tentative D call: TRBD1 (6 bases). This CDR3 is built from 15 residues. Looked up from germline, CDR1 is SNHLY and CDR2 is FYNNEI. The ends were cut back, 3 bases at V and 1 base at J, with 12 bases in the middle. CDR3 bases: TGTGCCAGCAGTGATAACCCGACAGGGAACACTGAAGCTTTCTTT. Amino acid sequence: CASSDNPTGNTEAFF.

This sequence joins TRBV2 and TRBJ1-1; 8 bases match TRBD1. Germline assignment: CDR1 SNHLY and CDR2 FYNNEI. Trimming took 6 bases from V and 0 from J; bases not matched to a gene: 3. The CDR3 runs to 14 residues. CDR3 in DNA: TGTGCCAGCAGCACGGACAGGGTGAACACTGAAGCTTTCTTT. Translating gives CASSTDRVNTEAFF.

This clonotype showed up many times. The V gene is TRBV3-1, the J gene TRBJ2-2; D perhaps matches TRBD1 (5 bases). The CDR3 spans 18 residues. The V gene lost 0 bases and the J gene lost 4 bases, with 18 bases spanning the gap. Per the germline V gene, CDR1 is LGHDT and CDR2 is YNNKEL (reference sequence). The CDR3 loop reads CASSQDLPQTASTGELFF. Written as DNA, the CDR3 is TGTGCCAGCAGCCAAGATCTCCCGCAGACAGCGAGCACCGGGGAGCTGTTTTTT. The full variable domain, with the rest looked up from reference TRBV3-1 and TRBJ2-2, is DTAVSQTPKYLVTQMGNDKSIKCEQNLGHDTMYWYKQDSKKFLKIMFSYNNKELIINETVPNRFSPKSPDKAHLNLHINSLELGDSAVYFCASSQDLPQTASTGELFFGEGSRLTVL.